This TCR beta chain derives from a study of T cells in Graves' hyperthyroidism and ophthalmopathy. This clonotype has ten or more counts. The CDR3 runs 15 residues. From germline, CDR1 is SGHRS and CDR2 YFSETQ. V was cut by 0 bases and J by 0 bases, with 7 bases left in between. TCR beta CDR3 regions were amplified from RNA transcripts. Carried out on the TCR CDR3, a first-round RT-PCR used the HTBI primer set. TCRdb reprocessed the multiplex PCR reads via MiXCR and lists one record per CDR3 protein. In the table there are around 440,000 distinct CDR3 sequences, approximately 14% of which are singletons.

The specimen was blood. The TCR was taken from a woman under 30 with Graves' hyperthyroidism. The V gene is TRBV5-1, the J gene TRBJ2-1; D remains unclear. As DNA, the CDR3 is TGCGCCAGCAGCTTGGAGGAGAGCTCCTACAATGAGCAGTTCTTC. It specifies CASSLEESSYNEQFF.